Listed below are T cell receptor beta chains from one sample, sequenced in a study of immune evolution from preneoplasia to lung adenocarcinoma. Profiled with immunoSEQ multiplex PCR; TCRdb holds only in-frame clones, not every one. The sample lists 4,800 or so clones, about three quarters occurring once. Sequenced: FFPE normal lung tissue adjacent to the tumor. The receptors were sampled from a person between 55 and 69 years old with lung adenocarcinoma. CDR3s include the opening cysteine and the closing phenylalanine or tryptophan. The D gene is left open where the match is weak. Some rows mark clone size as missing; the rest say once, few, many or name a class of expanded clone.

TRBD1 TRBJ1-2 TRBV7-9 . CASSLGQGRMGYGYTF TGTGCCAGCAGCTTAGGACAGGGCAGGATGGGCTATGGCTACACCTTC
. TRBJ2-7 TRBV30 . CAWSLKGLDEQYF TGTGCCTGGAGTCTTAAGGGTCTGGACGAGCAGTACTTC
. TRBJ2-2 TRBV5-6 . CASSLNSGGWTGELFF TGTGCCAGCAGCTTGAATAGCGGAGGGTGGACCGGGGAGCTGTTTTTT
. TRBJ1-2 TRBV7-9 . CASSLSKQGFGGYTF TGTGCCAGCAGCTTAAGCAAACAGGGATTTGGTGGCTACACCTTC
. TRBJ2-7 TRBV10-3 . CAIGQTQYEQYF TGTGCCATCGGGCAGACCCAATACGAGCAGTACTTC
. TRBJ1-5 TRBV30 . CAWSVLGNQPQHF TGTGCCTGGAGTGTATTGGGTAACCAGCCCCAGCATTTT
TRBD2 TRBJ2-1 TRBV5-1 . CASSRLGGGTFANEQFF TGCGCCAGCAGCCGTCTTGGGGGGGGTACCTTCGCCAATGAGCAGTTCTTC
. TRBJ2-1 TRBV28 . CASPPSSARFSEQFF TGTGCCAGCCCTCCATCTAGCGCACGATTCAGTGAGCAGTTCTTC
. TRBJ1-1 TRBV18 . CASSLRQGTTEAFF TGTGCCAGCTCACTACGCCAAGGGACCACTGAAGCTTTCTTT
. TRBJ2-5 TRBV14 . CASSQDHRSRETQYF TGTGCCAGCAGCCAAGATCACAGGTCAAGGGAGACCCAGTACTTC
. TRBJ2-1 TRBV6-1 . CASSTQERNEQFF TGTGCCAGCAGTACTCAGGAGAGAAATGAGCAGTTCTTC
TRBD2 TRBJ2-3 TRBV18 . CASSRTSVGTDTQYF TGTGCCAGCTCACGGACTAGCGTGGGCACAGATACGCAGTATTTT
. TRBJ1-5 TRBV23-1 once CASSQYLPDIYQPQHF TGCGCCAGCAGTCAATACCTCCCCGACATCTATCAGCCCCAGCATTTT
. TRBJ1-4 TRBV6-5 large CASRGATQEKLFF TGTGCCAGCAGGGGGGCTACTCAGGAAAAACTGTTTTTT
. TRBJ1-1 TRBV6-5 . CASTQSGAPGVEAFF TGTGCCAGCACCCAAAGTGGGGCCCCTGGCGTTGAAGCTTTCTTT
TRBD1 TRBJ2-3 TRBV6-1 . CASGKGAANTQYF TGTGCCAGCGGAAAGGGGGCAGCTAATACGCAGTATTTT
. TRBJ2-2 TRBV14 . CASSQLARSDINTGELFF TGTGCCAGCAGCCAACTAGCCCGCAGCGACATAAACACCGGGGAGCTGTTTTTT
. TRBJ1-6 TRBV5-1 . CASSPETGGSPLHF TGCGCCAGCAGCCCGGAAACGGGGGGATCACCCCTCCACTTT
. TRBJ2-1 TRBV7-3 once CASSLDSSYNEQFF TGTGCCAGCAGCTTAGACAGCTCCTACAATGAGCAGTTCTTC
TRBD1 TRBJ2-3 TRBV5-6 . CASSDPRGPDADTQYF TGTGCCAGCAGCGACCCCAGGGGGCCTGATGCAGATACGCAGTATTTT
. TRBJ2-1 TRBV19 . CASSSLDYAFSYNEQFF TGTGCCAGTAGTAGTCTGGACTATGCGTTTTCATACAATGAGCAGTTCTTC
. TRBJ1-2 TRBV23-1 . CASSQSLQGTNYGYTF TGCGCCAGCAGTCAATCATTACAGGGTACGAACTATGGCTACACCTTC
. TRBJ2-7 TRBV5-1 . CASSLGTGIDEQYF TGCGCCAGCAGCTTGGGAACAGGGATTGACGAGCAGTACTTC
. TRBJ1-4 TRBV30 . CAWSSAHGEKLFF TGTGCCTGGAGTAGTGCCCACGGGGAAAAACTGTTTTTT
. TRBJ2-7 TRBV5-6 . CASSLASRYEQYF TGTGCCAGCAGCTTGGCATCTCGGTACGAGCAGTACTTC
TRBD1 TRBJ1-1 TRBV5-1 . CASRKRETGATFF TGCGCCAGCAGGAAGAGAGAGACAGGGGCTACTTTCTTT
TRBD1 TRBJ1-4 TRBV6-4 . CASRSSRDRQTPTNEKLFF TGTGCCAGCAGATCGAGCCGGGACAGGCAGACTCCAACTAATGAAAAACTGTTTTTT
TRBD1 TRBJ2-5 TRBV10-3 once CAIKGAQGGETQYF TGTGCCATCAAGGGGGCCCAAGGGGGAGAGACCCAGTACTTC
TRBD2 TRBJ2-2 TRBV7-2 . CASSLGPSGMGATGELFF TGTGCCAGCAGCTTAGGGCCTAGCGGGATGGGGGCGACCGGGGAGCTGTTTTTT
. TRBJ2-5 TRBV5-4 . CASSSPGSQYF TGTGCCAGCAGCTCCCCAGGGTCCCAGTACTTC
. TRBJ1-1 TRBV6-6 . CASSWGRDTEAFF TGTGCCAGCAGTTGGGGGAGGGACACTGAAGCTTTCTTT
. TRBJ2-7 TRBV2 . CASLYGASEQYF TGTGCCAGCCTATATGGGGCGAGCGAGCAGTACTTC
. TRBJ1-2 TRBV6-5 . CASIDGAGVDGYTF TGTGCCAGCATCGACGGGGCGGGGGTAGATGGCTACACCTTC
. TRBJ1-4 TRBV2 . CASSEAPGYNEKLFF TGTGCCAGCAGTGAAGCGCCAGGGTATAATGAAAAACTGTTTTTT
TRBD2 TRBJ2-5 TRBV2 . CASSPSGSPQETQYF TGTGCCAGCAGCCCTAGCGGGAGCCCCCAAGAGACCCAGTACTTC
. TRBJ1-1 TRBV5-4 . CASSPTKNTEAFF TGTGCCAGCAGCCCTACAAAGAACACTGAAGCTTTCTTT
. TRBJ1-3 TRBV10-3 . CAISESLGNTIYF TGTGCCATCAGTGAGTCGTTGGGAAACACCATATATTTT
TRBD2 TRBJ2-3 TRBV4-2 . CASSPQWSGGTDTQYF TGTGCCAGCAGCCCCCAATGGAGCGGGGGCACAGATACGCAGTATTTT
. TRBJ1-2 TRBV9 . CASSGGYVYGYTF TGTGCCAGCAGCGGAGGGTACGTCTATGGCTACACCTTC
. TRBJ2-2 TRBV2 . CASSLAPNTGELFF TGTGCCAGCAGTTTAGCTCCGAACACCGGGGAGCTGTTTTTT
. TRBJ2-1 TRBV28 . CASSAGYVTVLALNNEQFF TGTGCCAGCAGTGCGGGGTACGTCACAGTTCTTGCCTTGAACAATGAGCAGTTCTTC
. TRBJ2-5 TRBV7-6 once CASSPSEETQYF TGTGCCAGCAGTCCTTCGGAAGAGACCCAGTACTTC
. TRBJ2-7 TRBV28 . CASGSGGGYAYEQYF TGTGCCAGCGGGTCGGGTGGAGGGTATGCCTACGAGCAGTACTTC
. TRBJ2-7 TRBV28 . CASSDSRPHF TGTGCCAGCAGTGATAGCCGGCCTCACTTC
TRBD2 TRBJ2-7 TRBV4-2 . CASSQELAGGYEQYF TGTGCCAGCAGCCAAGAACTAGCGGGAGGCTACGAGCAGTACTTC